This T cell receptor beta chain appears in the sequencing data of a study of glioma-infiltrating T cells after dendritic cell vaccination. The study's findings and limits: The cohort had few patients with full blood and tumor sets.

TCRdb's copy holds only in-frame clones and misses some; the assay was immunoSEQ multiplex PCR. Of over 90,000 clones listed, about four fifths are singletons. This CDR3 region has 15 residues. V was trimmed by 5 bases and J by 2 bases, leaving 10 bases between them. CDR1 and CDR2 from the germline V gene are SGHTA and FQGNSA. Points on this clone: As yet, its antigen is unknown.

The chain carries TRBV7-2 and TRBJ2-6; unclear D gene. The TCR comes from a human donor with glioblastoma. The source was blood, collected before dendritic cell vaccination. The CDR3 reads CASSARSTGANVLTF. The CDR3 DNA is TGTGCCAGCAGCGCACGGTCTACTGGGGCCAACGTCCTGACTTTC.